The 9 T cell receptor beta chains below come from one sample, sequenced in a study of beta chain features in type 1 diabetes. Antigens for these TCRs are unknown. Study conclusions and caveats: There was a moderate but significant shortening of TCRB CDR3s in all four CD4+ subsets of Type 1 diabetes patients.

Expressed TCRB transcripts were sequenced because the entire RNA isolate underwent reverse transcription. The protocol was immunoSEQ multiplex PCR, while the TCRdb copy is restricted to in-frame clones and leaves out a portion. The sample lists around 150,000 clones; 63% were seen once. The sequencing sample was made of naive CD4+ T cells from blood. These receptors all come from a man younger than 40 with type 1 diabetes.

The chain combines TRBV7-9 with TRBJ2-5; D ambiguous. V was shortened by 5 bases and J by 5 bases, with 15 bases between the two germline ends. The CDR3 is 14 residues long. Germline CDR1 is SEHNR and CDR2 is FQNEAQ (reference sequence). The CDR3 nucleotides are TGTGCCAGCAGCAAAAACCTAGGGTTGGAGACCCAGTACTTC. It encodes CASSKNLGLETQYF.

Notes on this clone: This sample includes further DNA sequences coding for the same CDR3. This chain connects TRBV7-2 to TRBJ2-1; 9 nucleotides line up with TRBD1. This CDR3 region has 13 residues. V shed 5 bases and J 7 bases; nucleotides not matched to a gene: 3. Germline V CDR1 and CDR2: SGHTA, FQGNSA. CDR3 protein: CASSLDRGNEQFF. Here the CDR3 DNA reads TGTGCCAGCAGCCTAGACAGGGGGAATGAGCAGTTCTTC.

Remarks on this clone: Other nucleotide sequences in the sample specify the same CDR3. The chain uses TRBV30 and TRBJ2-7; D gene unclear. The CDR3 covers 11 residues. V was pared by 0 bases and J by 3 bases, with 3 bases between. Germline CDR1 reads GTSNPN; CDR2 reads SVGIG (reference sequence). CDR3 nucleotide sequence: TGTGCCTGGAGTGTAGGCTACGAGCAGTACTTC. Translated, it gives CAWSVGYEQYF.

V gene TRBV10-3 combines with J gene TRBJ2-3, with D possibly matching TRBD1 (5 bases). Trimming shortened V by 6 bases and J by 5 bases, and 9 bases separated the two germline ends. The germline gives CDR1 ENHRY, CDR2 SYGVKD. The CDR3 consists of 12 residues. The CDR3 here is CAISQGGDTQYF. DNA of the CDR3: TGTGCCATCAGCCAGGGCGGAGATACGCAGTATTTT.

The chain is built from TRBV27 and TRBJ2-7; TRBD1 matches at 7 bases. Germline CDR1 reads MNHEY; CDR2 reads SMNVEV (reference sequence). V was pared by 5 bases and J by 2 bases, with 12 bases of the junction left unmatched. This CDR3 is 16 amino acids long. DNA of the CDR3: TGTGCCAGCAGTCGGACAGGCGCCGTTCTCGCCTACGAGCAGTACTTC. Translation: CASSRTGAVLAYEQYF.

The genes are TRBV9 and TRBJ2-3; D may be TRBD1 (6 bases). Deletions cut 1 base from V and 4 bases from J, with 16 bases between. The CDR3 runs 16 residues. In germline, CDR1 is SGDLS, CDR2 YYNGEE. CDR3 residues: CASSVTGFEGADTQYF. In DNA form, the CDR3 reads TGTGCCAGCAGCGTAACAGGGTTTGAAGGGGCAGATACGCAGTATTTT.

The rearrangement links TRBV7-2 to TRBJ1-1, with D tentatively TRBD1 (5 bases). CDR1 and CDR2 from the germline V gene are SGHTA and FQGNSA. V gave up 4 bases and J gave up 1 base, with 10 bases separating them. The CDR3 spans 14 residues. CDR3 DNA: TGTGCCAGCAGCTGGGGACGATCGAACACTGAAGCTTTCTTT. Its protein is CASSWGRSNTEAFF.

The chain links TRBV29-1 to TRBJ2-4, with 9 bases matching TRBD1. Germline CDR1 is SQVTM and CDR2 is ANQGSEA. Trimming took 1 base from V and 9 from J; bases not matched to a gene: 10. The CDR3 sequence is 15 residues long. The CDR3 loop reads CSVEASGTGSTIQYF. The CDR3 nucleotides are TGCAGCGTTGAAGCTTCCGGGACAGGGAGTACCATTCAGTACTTC.

This clone has more than one count but fewer than ten. The chain links TRBV29-1 to TRBJ1-1; no definite D call. The ends were cut back, 2 bases at V and 9 bases at J, with 10 bases in the middle. CDR1 is SQVTM and CDR2 is ANQGSEA in the germline V gene. The CDR3 runs 11 residues. The CDR3 loop is CSVEKGLQAFF. Written as DNA, the CDR3 is TGCAGCGTTGAAAAAGGGTTACAAGCTTTCTTT. The variable domain in full, completed from reference TRBV29-1 and TRBJ1-1, reads SAVISQKPSRDICQRGTSLTIQCQVDSQVTMMFWYRQQPGQSLTLIATANQGSEATYESGFVIDKFPISRPNLTFSTLTVSNMSPEDSSIYLCSVEKGLQAFFGQGTRLTVV.